A selection of T cell receptor beta chains follows, all from one sample in a study of OX40 agonist ivuxolimab in advanced cancers. Here immunoSEQ multiplex PCR was the method, and the copy in TCRdb shows in-frame clones only, minus some. In the table there are some 20,000 clones, approximately 84% of which are singletons. The sample was CD4+ or CD8+ T cells sorted from blood, taken in a trial of the OX40 agonist ivuxolimab. These receptors were taken from an adult with an advanced solid tumor such as melanoma, head and neck, liver or kidney cancer. Both conserved end residues are part of each CDR3. The D gene is left open where the match is weak. Expanded clones are given a class, and other clones once, few, many or no size at all.

d_gene: .; len: 15; v_gene: TRBV4-3; abundance: .; j_gene: TRBJ2-2; CDR3nt: TGCGCCAGCAGCCAAGATTTGTCGGGGTCCGGGGAGCTGTTTTTT; CDR3aa: CASSQDLSGSGELFF
d_gene: .; len: 16; v_gene: TRBV27; abundance: .; j_gene: TRBJ1-2; CDR3nt: TGTGCCAGCAGTTTTCTGGGAGACAGCTCTAACTATGGCTACACCTTC; CDR3aa: CASSFLGDSSNYGYTF
d_gene: .; len: 12; v_gene: TRBV5-6; abundance: .; j_gene: TRBJ1-1; CDR3nt: TGTGCCAGCAGCTTGGTGGGTACTGAAGCTTTCTTT; CDR3aa: CASSLVGTEAFF
d_gene: .; len: 19; v_gene: TRBV19; abundance: .; j_gene: TRBJ2-3; CDR3nt: TGTGCCAGTAGTATAGATTGGGCCCCGGGGCAGGGGCTTACAGATACGCAGTATTTT; CDR3aa: CASSIDWAPGQGLTDTQYF
d_gene: .; len: 16; v_gene: TRBV7-9; abundance: few; j_gene: TRBJ1-5; CDR3nt: TGTGCCAGCAGCTCGGAGACGGGCTATAGCAATCAGCCCCAGCATTTT; CDR3aa: CASSSETGYSNQPQHF
d_gene: .; len: 18; v_gene: TRBV19; abundance: .; j_gene: TRBJ2-1; CDR3nt: TGTGCCAGTACCGCAATTAAGCCCCTCGAATTAGGGACCAATGAGCAGTTCTTC; CDR3aa: CASTAIKPLELGTNEQFF
d_gene: TRBD1; len: 15; v_gene: TRBV6-1; abundance: few; j_gene: TRBJ2-7; CDR3nt: TGTGCCAGCAGTGCCTCCGGGACAGGGGGCTACGAGCAGTACTTC; CDR3aa: CASSASGTGGYEQYF
d_gene: .; len: 13; v_gene: TRBV19; abundance: many; j_gene: TRBJ2-2; CDR3nt: TGTGCCAGTAGTATAAGAGGGGCCGGGGAGCTGTTTTTT; CDR3aa: CASSIRGAGELFF
d_gene: TRBD1; len: 16; v_gene: TRBV6-1; abundance: few; j_gene: TRBJ1-5; CDR3nt: TGTGCCAGCAGTGAAGCGGAGGGACAGAGCAATCAGCCCCAGCATTTT; CDR3aa: CASSEAEGQSNQPQHF
d_gene: .; len: 17; v_gene: TRBV6-1; abundance: .; j_gene: TRBJ1-5; CDR3nt: TGTGCCAGCAGTGAAGGATTCTGGGGGTCGAGCAATCAGCCCCAGCATTTT; CDR3aa: CASSEGFWGSSNQPQHF
d_gene: TRBD2; len: 19; v_gene: TRBV30; abundance: .; j_gene: TRBJ2-1; CDR3nt: TGTGCCTGGAGTGGATTAACTAGCGGGGGGGCGCATCAGTTTAATGAGCAGTTCTTC; CDR3aa: CAWSGLTSGGAHQFNEQFF
d_gene: .; len: 17; v_gene: TRBV9; abundance: .; j_gene: TRBJ1-2; CDR3nt: TGTGCCAGCAGTTACCAAAGACCGGGGGGGAAGGAGGGTGGCTACACCTTC; CDR3aa: CASSYQRPGGKEGGYTF
d_gene: .; len: 16; v_gene: TRBV15; abundance: .; j_gene: TRBJ1-1; CDR3nt: TGTGCCACCAGCCGCGGGAGGGTGGGGAAAAACACTGAAGCTTTCTTT; CDR3aa: CATSRGRVGKNTEAFF
d_gene: TRBD1; len: 15; v_gene: TRBV19; abundance: .; j_gene: TRBJ2-7; CDR3nt: TGTGCCAGTAGTCCTGGGACAGGGGGTCATTACGAGCAGTACTTC; CDR3aa: CASSPGTGGHYEQYF
d_gene: .; len: 17; v_gene: TRBV4-3; abundance: .; j_gene: TRBJ2-1; CDR3nt: TGCGCCAGCAGCCAGTATACGACAGGCCCCATGAACAATGAGCAGTTCTTC; CDR3aa: CASSQYTTGPMNNEQFF
d_gene: .; len: 16; v_gene: TRBV12-2; abundance: once; j_gene: TRBJ1-4; CDR3nt: TGTGCAAGTCGCTGTCCGGAAGACGGAACTAATGAAAAACTGTTTTTT; CDR3aa: CASRCPEDGTNEKLFF
d_gene: .; len: 14; v_gene: TRBV14; abundance: .; j_gene: TRBJ2-7; CDR3nt: TGTGCCAGCAGCCTACGAGACAGTTTCTACGAGCAGTACTTC; CDR3aa: CASSLRDSFYEQYF
d_gene: .; len: 13; v_gene: TRBV5-1; abundance: .; j_gene: TRBJ2-5; CDR3nt: TGCGCCAGCAGCTACGTCAGAGGGGAGACCCAGTACTTC; CDR3aa: CASSYVRGETQYF
d_gene: .; len: 14; v_gene: TRBV30; abundance: .; j_gene: TRBJ2-1; CDR3nt: TGTGCCTGTCCCTCCCGAAGCTCCTACAATGAGCAGTTCTTC; CDR3aa: CACPSRSSYNEQFF
d_gene: .; len: 13; v_gene: TRBV2; abundance: .; j_gene: TRBJ2-5; CDR3nt: TGTGCCGGAAGGTACACAATGCAAGAGACCCAGTACTTC; CDR3aa: CAGRYTMQETQYF
d_gene: TRBD1; len: 16; v_gene: TRBV5-6; abundance: .; j_gene: TRBJ1-5; CDR3nt: TGTGCCAGCAGCCGGAACAGGGGATATAGCAATCAGCCCCAGCATTTT; CDR3aa: CASSRNRGYSNQPQHF
d_gene: TRBD1; len: 17; v_gene: TRBV9; abundance: .; j_gene: TRBJ2-7; CDR3nt: TGTGCCAGCAGCGTGACAGCCGGGACAGGGTTCTCCTACGAGCAGTACTTC; CDR3aa: CASSVTAGTGFSYEQYF
d_gene: TRBD2; len: 15; v_gene: TRBV6-5; abundance: .; j_gene: TRBJ2-5; CDR3nt: TGTGCCAGCAGACCTACTAGCGGGGGTAAAGAGACCCAGTACTTC; CDR3aa: CASRPTSGGKETQYF
d_gene: .; len: 13; v_gene: TRBV11-3; abundance: .; j_gene: TRBJ2-3; CDR3nt: TGTGCCAGCAGCTGGCTCAGCACAGATACGCAGTATTTT; CDR3aa: CASSWLSTDTQYF
d_gene: .; len: 16; v_gene: TRBV19; abundance: .; j_gene: TRBJ2-5; CDR3nt: TGTGCCAGTAGTATAGGGCCGGGGCAGTACCAAGAGACCCAGTACTTC; CDR3aa: CASSIGPGQYQETQYF
d_gene: .; len: 14; v_gene: TRBV11-3; abundance: .; j_gene: TRBJ2-1; CDR3nt: TGTGCCAGCAGCGGCGCCCGCTCTAGGGGTGAGCAGTTCTTC; CDR3aa: CASSGARSRGEQFF
d_gene: .; len: 12; v_gene: TRBV27; abundance: .; j_gene: TRBJ2-7; CDR3nt: TGTGCCAGCAGTTTCTCAGGGTCCGAGCAGTACTTC; CDR3aa: CASSFSGSEQYF
d_gene: .; len: 11; v_gene: TRBV14; abundance: .; j_gene: TRBJ1-1; CDR3nt: TGTGCCAGCAGCCAAGCACTTGAAGCTTTCTTT; CDR3aa: CASSQALEAFF
d_gene: .; len: 15; v_gene: TRBV11-1; abundance: .; j_gene: TRBJ1-6; CDR3nt: TGTGCCAGCAGCTCTGCAGGGGCCAACCATTCACCCCTCCACTTT; CDR3aa: CASSSAGANHSPLHF
d_gene: .; len: 17; v_gene: TRBV6-1; abundance: once; j_gene: TRBJ2-1; CDR3nt: TGTGCCAGCAGTGAAGCTGCCAGCACGTGGATGGGGAATGAGCAGTTCTTC; CDR3aa: CASSEAASTWMGNEQFF
d_gene: .; len: 16; v_gene: TRBV6-1; abundance: .; j_gene: TRBJ1-2; CDR3nt: TGTGCCAGCAGTGTCTTTATCGCACAGGCAACCTATGGCTACACCTTC; CDR3aa: CASSVFIAQATYGYTF
d_gene: .; len: 14; v_gene: TRBV5-1; abundance: .; j_gene: TRBJ1-1; CDR3nt: TGCGCCAGCAGCTTGGCCACGGGAGACACTGAAGCTTTCTTT; CDR3aa: CASSLATGDTEAFF
d_gene: .; len: 16; v_gene: TRBV6-6; abundance: .; j_gene: TRBJ1-6; CDR3nt: TGTGCCAGCATATCGGATTCAGCGTCCTATAATTCACCCCTCCACTTT; CDR3aa: CASISDSASYNSPLHF
d_gene: TRBD1; len: 14; v_gene: TRBV28; abundance: .; j_gene: TRBJ1-4; CDR3nt: TGTGCCAGCAGTCCTACACAGGGGGCTGGGAAACTGTTTTTT; CDR3aa: CASSPTQGAGKLFF
d_gene: TRBD1; len: 14; v_gene: TRBV7-9; abundance: .; j_gene: TRBJ1-3; CDR3nt: TGTGCCAGCAGCCGGGACAGGGTCGGAAACACCATATATTTT; CDR3aa: CASSRDRVGNTIYF
d_gene: TRBD2; len: 15; v_gene: TRBV5-4; abundance: .; j_gene: TRBJ2-3; CDR3nt: TGTGCCAGCAGCTTGTGGGCTAGCGGGGGTGATACGCAGTATTTT; CDR3aa: CASSLWASGGDTQYF
d_gene: TRBD1; len: 14; v_gene: TRBV6-5; abundance: .; j_gene: TRBJ1-5; CDR3nt: TGTGCCAGCAGTCCCCCAGGGGGGGGTCAGCCCCAGCATTTT; CDR3aa: CASSPPGGGQPQHF
d_gene: TRBD2; len: 15; v_gene: TRBV7-3; abundance: once; j_gene: TRBJ2-1; CDR3nt: TGTGCCAGCAGCTTACTAGCGGGGGGTAGGAATGAGCAGTTCTTC; CDR3aa: CASSLLAGGRNEQFF
d_gene: TRBD1; len: 14; v_gene: TRBV10-3; abundance: .; j_gene: TRBJ2-7; CDR3nt: TGTGCCATCAGTGAGATTTCCAGGGGGCCCGAGCAGTACTTC; CDR3aa: CAISEISRGPEQYF
d_gene: TRBD2; len: 14; v_gene: TRBV4-3; abundance: .; j_gene: TRBJ2-1; CDR3nt: TGCGCCAGCAGCCCCGGGGCGGGGGGAGGTGAGCAGTTCTTC; CDR3aa: CASSPGAGGGEQFF
d_gene: .; len: 14; v_gene: TRBV7-3; abundance: .; j_gene: TRBJ2-5; CDR3nt: TGTGCCAGCAGCTACGTGGGGCAGGGTGAGACCCAGTACTTC; CDR3aa: CASSYVGQGETQYF
d_gene: .; len: 15; v_gene: TRBV14; abundance: .; j_gene: TRBJ1-1; CDR3nt: TGTGCCAGCAGCCAACCTGAGGGTCACAGGGCTGAAGCTTTCTTT; CDR3aa: CASSQPEGHRAEAFF
d_gene: .; len: 14; v_gene: TRBV4-1; abundance: .; j_gene: TRBJ2-2; CDR3nt: TGCGCCAGCACCCAGGGACCTAACACCGGGGAGCTGTTTTTT; CDR3aa: CASTQGPNTGELFF
d_gene: TRBD2; len: 17; v_gene: TRBV4-1; abundance: .; j_gene: TRBJ2-3; CDR3nt: TGCGCCAGCAGCCAAGATGTGACGGGGGGGCCTCCAGATACGCAGTATTTT; CDR3aa: CASSQDVTGGPPDTQYF
d_gene: .; len: 14; v_gene: TRBV19; abundance: .; j_gene: TRBJ1-2; CDR3nt: TGTGCCAGTTCAGACCATCACCCGGTCGTAAGCTACACCTTC; CDR3aa: CASSDHHPVVSYTF
d_gene: .; len: 12; v_gene: TRBV27; abundance: .; j_gene: TRBJ1-5; CDR3nt: TGTGCCAGCAGTTTACAGGGTCAGCCCCAGCATTTT; CDR3aa: CASSLQGQPQHF